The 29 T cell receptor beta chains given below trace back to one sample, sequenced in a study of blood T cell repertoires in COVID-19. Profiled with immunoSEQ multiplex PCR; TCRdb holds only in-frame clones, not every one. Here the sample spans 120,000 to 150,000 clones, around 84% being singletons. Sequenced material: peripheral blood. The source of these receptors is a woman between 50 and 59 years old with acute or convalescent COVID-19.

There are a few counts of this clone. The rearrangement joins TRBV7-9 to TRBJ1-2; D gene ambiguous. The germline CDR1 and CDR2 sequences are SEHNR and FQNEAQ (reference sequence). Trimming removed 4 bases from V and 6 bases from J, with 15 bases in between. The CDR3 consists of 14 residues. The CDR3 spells CASSYGVPRDGYTF. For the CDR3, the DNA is TGTGCCAGCAGCTACGGGGTGCCGAGGGATGGCTACACCTTC.

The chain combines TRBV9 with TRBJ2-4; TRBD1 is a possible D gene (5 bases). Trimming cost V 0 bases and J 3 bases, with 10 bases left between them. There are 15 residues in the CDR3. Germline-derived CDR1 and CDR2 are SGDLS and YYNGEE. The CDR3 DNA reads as TGTGCCAGCAGCGTAGCAGGGATTGGCAAAAACATTCAGTACTTC. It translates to CASSVAGIGKNIQYF.

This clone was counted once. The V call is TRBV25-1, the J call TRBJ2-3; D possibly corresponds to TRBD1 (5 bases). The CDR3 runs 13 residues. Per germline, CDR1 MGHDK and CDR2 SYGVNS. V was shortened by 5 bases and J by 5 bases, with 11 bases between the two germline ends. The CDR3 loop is CASSLQGGDTQYF. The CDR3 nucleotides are TGTGCCAGCAGTCTTCAGGGTGGAGATACGCAGTATTTT.

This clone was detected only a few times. CDR3 in amino acids: CASSRQNTEAFF. The CDR3 region has the DNA TGTGCCAGCAGCCGACAGAACACTGAAGCTTTCTTT. The chain recombines TRBV12-3 or TRBV12-4 with TRBJ1-1, with D uncertain. CDR3 size: 12 residues. V dropped 6 bases and J dropped 1 base, with 6 bases sitting between them.

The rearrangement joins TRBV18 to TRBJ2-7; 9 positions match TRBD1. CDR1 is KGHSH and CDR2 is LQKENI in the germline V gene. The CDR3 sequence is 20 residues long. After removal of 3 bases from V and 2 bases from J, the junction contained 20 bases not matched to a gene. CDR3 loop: CASSPSGGQGSRLGTYEQYF. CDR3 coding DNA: TGTGCCAGCTCACCGTCAGGGGGACAGGGATCCCGACTAGGGACCTACGAGCAGTACTTC.

The CDR3 DNA follows: TGTGCCAGCAGTCCTCTAAGCGGGGGGGCCGGGAATGAGCAGTTCTTC. This sequence encodes CASSPLSGGAGNEQFF. The rearrangement uses TRBV27 and TRBJ2-1; 10 bases map to TRBD2. Germline CDR1 is MNHEY and CDR2 is SMNVEV (reference sequence). Trimming cost V 5 bases and J 7 bases; bases outside gene matches: 11. The CDR3 loop spans 16 amino acids.

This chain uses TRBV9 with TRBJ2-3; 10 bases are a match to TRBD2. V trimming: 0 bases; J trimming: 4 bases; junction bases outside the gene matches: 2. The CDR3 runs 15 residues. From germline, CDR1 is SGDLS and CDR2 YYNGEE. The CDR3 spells CASSVERGGPDTQYF. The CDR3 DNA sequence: TGTGCCAGCAGCGTAGAGCGGGGGGGCCCAGATACGCAGTATTTT. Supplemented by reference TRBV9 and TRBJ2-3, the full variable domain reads DSGVTQTPKHLITATGQRVTLRCSPRSGDLSVYWYQQSLDQGLQFLIQYYNGEERAKGNILERFSAQQFPDLHSELNLSSLELGDSALYFCASSVERGGPDTQYFGPGTRLTVL.

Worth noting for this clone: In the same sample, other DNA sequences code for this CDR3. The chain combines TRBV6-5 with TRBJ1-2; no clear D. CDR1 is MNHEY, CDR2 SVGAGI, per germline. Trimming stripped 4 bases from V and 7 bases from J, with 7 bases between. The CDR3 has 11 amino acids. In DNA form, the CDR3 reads TGTGCCAGCAGTTCCTCCGTTGGCTACACCTTC. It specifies CASSSSVGYTF.

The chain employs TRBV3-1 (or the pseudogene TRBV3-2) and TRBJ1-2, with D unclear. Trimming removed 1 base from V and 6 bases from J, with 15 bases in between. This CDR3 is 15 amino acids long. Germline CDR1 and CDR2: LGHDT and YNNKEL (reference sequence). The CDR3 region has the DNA TGTGCCAGCAGCCAAGGGACTCCCGAGGGCCATGGCTACACCTTC. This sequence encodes CASSQGTPEGHGYTF.

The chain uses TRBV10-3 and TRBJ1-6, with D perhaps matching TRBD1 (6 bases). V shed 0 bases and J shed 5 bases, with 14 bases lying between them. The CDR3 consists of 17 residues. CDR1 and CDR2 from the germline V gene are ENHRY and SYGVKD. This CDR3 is CAISESVGGENNSPLHF. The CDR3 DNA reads TGTGCCATCAGTGAGTCAGTAGGGGGAGAAAATAATTCACCCCTCCACTTT.

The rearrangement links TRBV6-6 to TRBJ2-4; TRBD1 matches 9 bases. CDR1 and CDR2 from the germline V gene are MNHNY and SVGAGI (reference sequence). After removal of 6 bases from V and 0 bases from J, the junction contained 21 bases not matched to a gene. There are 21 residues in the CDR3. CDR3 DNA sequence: TGTGCCAGCAGCCGTTCACAGGGGGCACCAAGCGTGGGACTAGCCAAAAACATTCAGTACTTC. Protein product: CASSRSQGAPSVGLAKNIQYF.

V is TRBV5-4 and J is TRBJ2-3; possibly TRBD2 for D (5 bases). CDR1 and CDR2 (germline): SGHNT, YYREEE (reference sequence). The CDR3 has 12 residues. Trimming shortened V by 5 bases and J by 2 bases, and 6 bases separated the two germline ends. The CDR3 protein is CASSRDTDTQYF. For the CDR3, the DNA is TGTGCCAGCAGTCGGGACACAGATACGCAGTATTTT.

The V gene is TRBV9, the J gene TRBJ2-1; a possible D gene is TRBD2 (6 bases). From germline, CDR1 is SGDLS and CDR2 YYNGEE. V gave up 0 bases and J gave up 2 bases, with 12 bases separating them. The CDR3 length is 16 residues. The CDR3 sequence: CASSVVGTGTYNEQFF. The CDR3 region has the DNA TGTGCCAGCAGCGTAGTCGGGACTGGGACCTACAATGAGCAGTTCTTC.

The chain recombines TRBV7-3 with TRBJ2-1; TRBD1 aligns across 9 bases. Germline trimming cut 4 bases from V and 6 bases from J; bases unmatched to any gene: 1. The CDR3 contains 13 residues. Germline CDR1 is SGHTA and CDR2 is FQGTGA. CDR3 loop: CASSSDRGNEQFF. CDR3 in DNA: TGTGCCAGCAGCTCGGACAGGGGCAATGAGCAGTTCTTC.

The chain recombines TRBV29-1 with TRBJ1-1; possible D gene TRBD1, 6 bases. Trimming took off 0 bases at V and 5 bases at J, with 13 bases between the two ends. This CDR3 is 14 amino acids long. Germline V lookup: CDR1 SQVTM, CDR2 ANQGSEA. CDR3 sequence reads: CSVEEGRGRTEAFF. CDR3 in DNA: TGCAGCGTTGAAGAAGGCAGGGGTCGGACTGAAGCTTTCTTT.

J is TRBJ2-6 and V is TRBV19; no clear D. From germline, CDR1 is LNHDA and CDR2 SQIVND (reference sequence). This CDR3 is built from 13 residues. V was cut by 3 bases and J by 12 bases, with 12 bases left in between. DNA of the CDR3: TGTGCCAGTAGTATCGGAATTCAGGCCGTCCTGACTTTC. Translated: CASSIGIQAVLTF. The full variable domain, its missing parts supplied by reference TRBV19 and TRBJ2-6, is DGGITQSPKYLFRKEGQNVTLSCEQNLNHDAMYWYRQDPGQGLRLIYYSQIVNDFQKGDIAEGYSVSREKKESFPLTVTSAQKNPTAFYLCASSIGIQAVLTFGAGSRLTVL.

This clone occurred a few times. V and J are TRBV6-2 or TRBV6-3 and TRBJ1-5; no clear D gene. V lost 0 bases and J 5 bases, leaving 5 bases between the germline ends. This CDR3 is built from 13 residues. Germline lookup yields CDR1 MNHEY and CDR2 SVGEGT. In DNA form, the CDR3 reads TGTGCCAGCAGTTACTCCCTTGATCAGCCCCAGCATTTT. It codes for CASSYSLDQPQHF.

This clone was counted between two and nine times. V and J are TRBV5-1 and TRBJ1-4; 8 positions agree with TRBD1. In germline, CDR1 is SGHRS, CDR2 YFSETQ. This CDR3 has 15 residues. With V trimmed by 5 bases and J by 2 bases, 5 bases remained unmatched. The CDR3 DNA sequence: TGCGCCAGCAGATACGGGGACAGGACTAATGAAAAACTGTTTTTT. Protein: CASRYGDRTNEKLFF.

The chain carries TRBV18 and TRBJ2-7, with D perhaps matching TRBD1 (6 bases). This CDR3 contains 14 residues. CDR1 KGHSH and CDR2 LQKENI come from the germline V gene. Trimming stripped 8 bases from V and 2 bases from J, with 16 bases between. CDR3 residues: CASPRRGDTYEQYF. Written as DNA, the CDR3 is TGTGCCAGCCCCCGCAGGGGTGACACCTACGAGCAGTACTTC.

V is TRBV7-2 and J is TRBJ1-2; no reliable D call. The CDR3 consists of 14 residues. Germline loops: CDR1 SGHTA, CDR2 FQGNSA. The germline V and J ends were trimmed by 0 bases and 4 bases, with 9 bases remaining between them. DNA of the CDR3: TGTGCCAGCAGCTTAGCGAGTTCAGGCTATGGCTACACCTTC. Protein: CASSLASSGYGYTF.

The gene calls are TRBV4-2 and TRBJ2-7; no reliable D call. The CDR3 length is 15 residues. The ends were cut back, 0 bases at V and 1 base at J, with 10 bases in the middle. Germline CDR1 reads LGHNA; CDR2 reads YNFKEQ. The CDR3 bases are TGTGCCAGCAGCCAAGACTTTACTAAATCCTACGAGCAGTACTTC. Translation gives CASSQDFTKSYEQYF.

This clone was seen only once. The CDR3 nucleotides read TGTGCCAGTAGGGAAACAGGGGCCGGCACTGAAGCTTTCTTT. Translating it yields CASRETGAGTEAFF. The chain uses TRBV19 and TRBJ1-1; TRBD1 agrees at 7 bases. The CDR3 totals 14 residues. The germline gives CDR1 LNHDA, CDR2 SQIVND (reference sequence). With V trimmed by 6 bases and J by 4 bases, 8 bases remained unmatched.

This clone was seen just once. CDR3 protein: CASSVAEGYTGELFF. In nucleotides, the CDR3 is TGTGCCAGCAGCGTAGCGGAGGGGTACACCGGGGAGCTGTTTTTT. This rearrangement joins TRBV9 to TRBJ2-2; possible D gene TRBD2, 6 bases. This CDR3 region has 15 residues. With 0 bases removed from V and 3 bases from J, the gap between germline ends came to 9 bases. Germline loops: CDR1 SGDLS, CDR2 YYNGEE.

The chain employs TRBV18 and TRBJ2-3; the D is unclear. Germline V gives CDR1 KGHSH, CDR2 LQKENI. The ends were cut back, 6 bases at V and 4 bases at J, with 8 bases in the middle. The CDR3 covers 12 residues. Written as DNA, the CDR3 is TGTGCCAGCTCCACGGGTGCAGATACGCAGTATTTT. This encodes CASSTGADTQYF.

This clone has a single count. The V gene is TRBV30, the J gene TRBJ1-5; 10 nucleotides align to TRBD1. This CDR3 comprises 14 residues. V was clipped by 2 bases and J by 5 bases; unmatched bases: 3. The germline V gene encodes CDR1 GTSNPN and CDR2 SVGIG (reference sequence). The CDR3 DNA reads TGTGCCTGGAGTTTGGGGACAGGGGATCAGCCCCAGCATTTT. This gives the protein CAWSLGTGDQPQHF.

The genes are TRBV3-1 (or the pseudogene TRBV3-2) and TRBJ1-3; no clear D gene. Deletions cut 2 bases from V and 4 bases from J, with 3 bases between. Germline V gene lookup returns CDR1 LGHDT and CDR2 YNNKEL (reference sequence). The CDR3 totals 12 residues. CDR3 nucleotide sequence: TGTGCCAGCAGCCAATCGGGAAACACCATATATTTT. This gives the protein CASSQSGNTIYF.

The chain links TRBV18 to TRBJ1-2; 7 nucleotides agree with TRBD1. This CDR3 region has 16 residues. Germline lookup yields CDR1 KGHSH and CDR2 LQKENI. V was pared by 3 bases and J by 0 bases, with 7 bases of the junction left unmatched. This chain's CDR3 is CASSPPGQRANYGYTF. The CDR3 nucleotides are TGTGCCAGCTCACCTCCGGGACAGAGAGCTAACTATGGCTACACCTTC.

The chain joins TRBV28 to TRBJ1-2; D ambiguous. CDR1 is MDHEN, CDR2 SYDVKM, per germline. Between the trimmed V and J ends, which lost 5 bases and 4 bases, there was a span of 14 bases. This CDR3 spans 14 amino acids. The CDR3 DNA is TGTGCCAGCAGTCTAGAAAGCACCCTCTATGGCTACACCTTC. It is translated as CASSLESTLYGYTF.

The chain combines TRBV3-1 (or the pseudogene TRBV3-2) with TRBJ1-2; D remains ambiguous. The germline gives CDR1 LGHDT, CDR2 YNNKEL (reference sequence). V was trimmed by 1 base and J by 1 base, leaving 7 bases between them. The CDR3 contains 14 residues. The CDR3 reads CASSQAGLNYGYTF. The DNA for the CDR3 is TGTGCCAGCAGCCAAGCTGGCCTTAACTATGGCTACACCTTC.